What follows is one T cell receptor (beta chain) and its context. This record belongs to a study of blood T cells in healthy people across ages. This CDR3 region has 15 residues. Per germline, CDR1 MDHEN and CDR2 SYDVKM. Losses at the gene ends were 6 bases for V and 6 bases for J; bases not matched to a gene: 12. The donors, aged roughly 6 to 95, were healthy Caucasians from Russia. The authors ran a second PCR of about 6 to 11 cycles using a sample-barcoded 5' primer and a J-beta primer mix. In TCRdb, the 5' RACE reads were re-called with MiXCR into one record per CDR3 protein. The data show 700,000 or so distinct CDR3 sequences, 22% seen once.

The TCR originated in a man between 65 and 85 years old in good health. This chain connects TRBV28 to TRBJ1-1; 8 bases agree with TRBD1. The sequenced sample consisted of blood. CDR3 residues: CASRVDRGSRAEAFF. DNA of the CDR3: TGTGCCAGCAGAGTCGACAGGGGAAGCAGGGCTGAAGCTTTCTTT.